These 22 T cell receptor beta chains originate from one sample sequenced in a study of blood T cells in healthy people across ages. Using a J-beta primer mix together with a sample-barcoded 5' primer, a second PCR was run for roughly 6 to 12 cycles. TCRdb used MiXCR to reprocess the 5' RACE reads, holding one entry per CDR3 protein. Here the sample spans some 1.4 million distinct CDR3 sequences, around two fifths being singletons. The material sequenced was blood. The receptors shown here come from a woman between 18 and 30 years old in good health.

This sequence joins TRBV6-5 and TRBJ1-4, with D uncertain. Germline V gives CDR1 MNHEY, CDR2 SVGAGI. V lost 6 bases and J 5 bases, leaving 10 bases between the germline ends. The CDR3 is 13 amino acids. CDR3 DNA: TGTGCCAGCAGAACAGTCCAGAATGAAAAACTGTTTTTT. Residues: CASRTVQNEKLFF.

This chain uses TRBV5-1 with TRBJ2-1; 11 nucleotides align to TRBD2. The CDR3 runs to 17 residues. V was clipped by 6 bases and J by 2 bases; unmatched bases: 10. In germline, CDR1 is SGHRS, CDR2 YFSETQ. Here the CDR3 DNA reads TGCGCCAGCAACTCTTCGACTAGCGGGAAGCCCTACAATGAGCAGTTCTTC. It encodes CASNSSTSGKPYNEQFF.

This clonotype was observed a handful of times. The chain couples TRBV10-3 to TRBJ2-3, with D possibly called TRBD1 or TRBD2 (6 bases each). Trimming removed 6 bases from V and 2 bases from J, with 12 bases in between. This CDR3 comprises 14 residues. CDR1 and CDR2 (germline): ENHRY, SYGVKD. This CDR3 is CAIRGAGNTDTQYF. The CDR3, as DNA: TGTGCCATCAGGGGGGCGGGGAACACAGATACGCAGTATTTT.

The CDR3 DNA reads TGTGCCACCAGTGATTCCCGCATTAGCGGGGGACGCAATGAGCAGTTCTTC. It yields the protein CATSDSRISGGRNEQFF. The chain has TRBV24-1 and TRBJ2-1; 9 bases are shared with TRBD2. With 2 bases clipped from V and 6 bases from J, the junction kept 10 bases outside the gene matches. The germline V gene has CDR1 KGHDR and CDR2 SFDVKD. This CDR3 contains 17 residues.

As concerns this clonotype: An end of the junction differs from the germline gene, which may be a read error. The chain joins TRBV5-1 to TRBJ2-6; 8 bases fit TRBD1. This CDR3 region has 17 residues. Germline V CDR1 and CDR2: SGHRS, YFSETQ. For the CDR3, the DNA is TGCGCCGGCAGCTTGGACAGGGCTCACTCTGGGGCCAACGTCCTGACTTTC. Translation: CAGSLDRAHSGANVLTF.

This chain links TRBV6-2 or TRBV6-3 with TRBJ2-3; D not certain. The V end lost 8 bases, the J end lost 5 bases, and 23 bases lay between the germline ends. Per germline, CDR1 MNHEY and CDR2 SVGEGT. The CDR3 contains 16 residues. The CDR3 sequence is CASSGQLDRVGDTQYF. DNA for the CDR3: TGTGCCAGCTCTGGTCAATTGGACCGCGTGGGAGATACGCAGTATTTT.

The chain joins TRBV27 to TRBJ1-1; D is unclear. The V and J ends lost 2 bases and 5 bases respectively, with 12 bases between them. This CDR3 spans 14 amino acids. Per germline, CDR1 MNHEY and CDR2 SMNVEV (reference sequence). The CDR3 sequence: CASSLEGLSTEAFF. CDR3 DNA: TGTGCCAGCAGTTTAGAGGGCTTAAGTACTGAAGCTTTCTTT.

The V call is TRBV7-2, the J call TRBJ2-1, with D perhaps matching TRBD2 (7 bases). CDR1 is SGHTA, CDR2 FQGNSA, per germline. The CDR3 loop spans 17 amino acids. The V end was cut by 5 bases, the J end by 0 bases, with 17 bases between. CDR3 residues: CASSLQWGGSSYNEQFF. CDR3 DNA: TGTGCCAGCAGCCTCCAATGGGGGGGCAGCTCCTACAATGAGCAGTTCTTC.

The chain is built from TRBV6-6 and TRBJ2-7; tentatively, D is TRBD2 (6 bases). Trimming pared 5 bases from V and 7 bases from J, leaving 15 bases between. Germline values: CDR1 MNHNY, CDR2 SVGAGI (reference sequence). This CDR3 comprises 13 residues. The CDR3 DNA follows: TGTGCCAGCAGTCGTCGGGGAGGCGATGAGCAGTACTTC. Its protein is CASSRRGGDEQYF.

The DNA for the CDR3 is TGCAGCGTTGAGCGATTAGCGGGACCCACAGATACGCAGTATTTT. It is translated as CSVERLAGPTDTQYF. The chain couples TRBV29-1 to TRBJ2-3; 8 nucleotides agree with TRBD2. The CDR3 sequence is 15 residues long. V shed 3 bases, J shed 2 bases, and the junction held 7 bases outside the gene matches. CDR1 and CDR2 (germline): SQVTM, ANQGSEA.

The rearrangement uses TRBV13 and TRBJ1-5; no firm D call. The germline V and J ends were trimmed by 0 bases and 2 bases, with 14 bases remaining between them. In germline, CDR1 is PRHDT, CDR2 FYEKMQ (reference sequence). The CDR3 sequence is 17 residues long. The CDR3: CASSLGGGDKGNQPQHF. The CDR3 bases are TGTGCCAGCAGCTTAGGAGGCGGGGATAAAGGCAATCAGCCCCAGCATTTT.

This chain links TRBV20-1 with TRBJ2-1, with D unresolved. Trimming left V 0 bases short and J 8 bases short, with 20 bases between. The CDR3 is made up of 16 amino acids. Looked up from germline, CDR1 is DFQATT and CDR2 is SNEGSKA (reference sequence). The CDR3 spells CSAREPQGPDRDEQFF. Here the CDR3 DNA reads TGCAGTGCTAGAGAACCACAAGGTCCCGATCGGGATGAGCAGTTCTTC.

This chain uses TRBV19 with TRBJ1-3; D unclear. This CDR3 is 15 amino acids long. The germline CDR1 and CDR2 sequences are LNHDA and SQIVND (reference sequence). V was pared by 5 bases and J by 0 bases, with 11 bases between. The CDR3 sequence is CASSPVQISGNTIYF. The CDR3 coding sequence is TGTGCCAGTAGTCCGGTACAGATCTCTGGAAACACCATATATTTT.

CDR3 coding DNA: TGTGCCAGCAGCTTGGTTCGGGTAACTAACTATGGCTACACCTTC. Protein: CASSLVRVTNYGYTF. The gene calls are TRBV5-5 and TRBJ1-2; D gene unclear. Germline CDR1 SGHKS, CDR2 YYEKEE (reference sequence). The CDR3 runs 15 residues. Trimming took 0 bases from V and 0 from J, leaving 9 bases between them.

This clonotype was detected only a few times. The chain has TRBV20-1 and TRBJ2-6; D unresolved. Looked up from germline, CDR1 is DFQATT and CDR2 is SNEGSKA (reference sequence). The CDR3 sequence is 13 residues long. Trimming pared 3 bases from V and 7 bases from J, leaving 10 bases between. CDR3 sequence: CSARATEANVLTF. The CDR3 DNA reads TGCAGTGCTAGGGCCACTGAAGCCAACGTCCTGACTTTC.

With regard to this clonotype: At one end, the junction sequence differs from germline, possibly due to a read error. The V gene is TRBV9, the J gene TRBJ1-6; 7 bases line up with TRBD1. The germline V gene encodes CDR1 SGDLS and CDR2 YYNGEE. This CDR3 has 15 amino acids. DNA of the CDR3: TGTGCCAGCAGCGTGGGACAGCTACCTAATTCGCCCCTCCACTTT. It codes for CASSVGQLPNSPLHF.

The CDR3 region is CAIRGTSKGQETQYF. CDR3 coding DNA: TGTGCCATCAGGGGGACTAGCAAGGGCCAAGAGACCCAGTACTTC. The genes are TRBV10-3 and TRBJ2-5; 9 bases map to TRBD2. Losses at the gene ends were 6 bases for V and 1 base for J; bases not matched to a gene: 6. Germline values: CDR1 ENHRY, CDR2 SYGVKD. The CDR3 covers 15 residues.

The table lists this clonotype with a count of one. This CDR3 is CASSLGGAGIDEQFF. CDR3 nucleotide sequence: TGTGCCAGCAGCTTAGGCGGTGCGGGGATAGATGAGCAGTTCTTC. J is TRBJ2-1 and V is TRBV7-9; D might be TRBD2 (6 bases). The CDR3 runs to 15 residues. CDR1 SEHNR and CDR2 FQNEAQ come from the germline V gene (reference sequence). V was pared by 1 base and J by 8 bases, with 15 bases between. The complete variable domain, with remaining parts taken from reference TRBV7-9 and TRBJ2-1, reads DTGVSQNPRHKITKRGQNVTFRCDPISEHNRLYWYRQTLGQGPEFLTYFQNEAQLEKSRLLSDRFSAERPKGSFSTLEIQRTEQGDSAMYLCASSLGGAGIDEQFFGPGTRLTVL.

The sample holds a few counts of this clonotype. The V call is TRBV6-1, the J call TRBJ2-3; no reliable D call. Germline V gives CDR1 MNHNS, CDR2 SASEGT. The V end lost 11 bases, the J end lost 4 bases, and 16 bases lay between the germline ends. There are 13 residues in the CDR3. CDR3 protein: CAAGDEFPDTQYF. CDR3 in DNA: TGTGCCGCCGGCGATGAGTTTCCAGATACGCAGTATTTT.

This clonotype was observed at least ten times. The V gene is TRBV6-4, the J gene TRBJ2-2; a weak D match, TRBD2 (7 bases). Germline V CDR1 and CDR2: MRHNA, SNTAGT. Trimming left V 6 bases short and J 4 bases short, with 15 bases between. This CDR3 spans 15 amino acids. Here the CDR3 DNA reads TGTGCCAGCAGCTCCGAGGGAGGGGGCACCGGGGAGCTGTTTTTT. Translating it yields CASSSEGGGTGELFF.

Regarding this clonotype: This is likely a read error, given that the CDR3 carries no conserved phenylalanine or tryptophan at its end. The chain is built from TRBV7-9 and TRBJ1-4; 10 bases align to TRBD1. V trimming: 5 bases; J trimming: 0 bases; junction bases outside the gene matches: 3. The CDR3 has 16 residues. The V gene's germline CDR1 is SEHNR and CDR2 FQNEAQ (reference sequence). CDR3 sequence reads: CASSPGQGATNEKLFS. DNA for the CDR3: TGTGCCAGCAGCCCCGGACAGGGGGCAACTAATGAAAAACTGTTTTCT.

V usage is TRBV4-1 and J usage is TRBJ2-3; 11 bases are shared with TRBD2. Germline values: CDR1 MGHRA, CDR2 YSYEKL. This CDR3 is 19 amino acids long. Trimming at V came to 1 base and at J to 4 bases, leaving 13 bases not matched to a gene. The CDR3 DNA follows: TGCGCCAGCAGCCAAGTTGGGCCCCCCCTAGCGGGGGGCCCAGATACGCAGTATTTT. Amino acid sequence: CASSQVGPPLAGGPDTQYF.